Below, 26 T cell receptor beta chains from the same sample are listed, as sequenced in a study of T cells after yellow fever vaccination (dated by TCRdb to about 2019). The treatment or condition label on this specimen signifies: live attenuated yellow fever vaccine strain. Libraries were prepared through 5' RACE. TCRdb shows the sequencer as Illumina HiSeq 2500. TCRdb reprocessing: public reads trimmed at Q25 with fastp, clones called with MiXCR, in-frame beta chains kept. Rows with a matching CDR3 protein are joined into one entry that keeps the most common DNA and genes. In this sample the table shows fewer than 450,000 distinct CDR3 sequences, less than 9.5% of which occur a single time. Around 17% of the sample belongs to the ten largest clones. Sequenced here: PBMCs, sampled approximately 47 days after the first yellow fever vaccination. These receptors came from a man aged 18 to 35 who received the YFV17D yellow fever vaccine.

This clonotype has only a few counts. CDR3 sequence (DNA): TGCGCCAGCAGCTTCGTAAATGCACCGAACACCGGGGAGCTGTTTTTT. Translated, it gives CASSFVNAPNTGELFF. The chain carries TRBV5-1 and TRBJ2-2; unclear D gene. In germline, CDR1 is SGHRS, CDR2 YFSETQ. CDR3 size: 16 residues. V was clipped by 2 bases and J by 0 bases, with 11 bases between them.

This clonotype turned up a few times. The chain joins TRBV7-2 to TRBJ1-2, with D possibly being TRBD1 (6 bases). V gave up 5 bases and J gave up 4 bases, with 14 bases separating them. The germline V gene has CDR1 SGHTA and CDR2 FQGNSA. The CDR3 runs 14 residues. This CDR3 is CASSEEAGVYGYTF. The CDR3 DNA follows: TGTGCCAGCAGCGAGGAGGCAGGGGTCTATGGCTACACCTTC.

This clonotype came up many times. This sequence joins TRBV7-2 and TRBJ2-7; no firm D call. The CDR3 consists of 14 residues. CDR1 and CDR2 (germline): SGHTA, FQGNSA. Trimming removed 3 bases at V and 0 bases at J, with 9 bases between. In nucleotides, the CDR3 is TGTGCCAGCAGCTTGTCAGGTGCCTCCTACGAGCAGTACTTC. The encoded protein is CASSLSGASYEQYF.

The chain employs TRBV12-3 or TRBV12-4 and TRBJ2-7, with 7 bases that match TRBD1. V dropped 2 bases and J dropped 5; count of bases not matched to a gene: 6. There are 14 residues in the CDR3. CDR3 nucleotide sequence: TGTGCCAGCAGTTTAACCAGGGGGTTTGACGAGCAGTACTTC. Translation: CASSLTRGFDEQYF.

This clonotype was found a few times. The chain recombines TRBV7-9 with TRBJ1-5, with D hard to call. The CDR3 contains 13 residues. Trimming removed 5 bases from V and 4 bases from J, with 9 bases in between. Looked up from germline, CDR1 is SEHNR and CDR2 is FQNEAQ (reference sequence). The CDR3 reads CASSQQQNQPQHF. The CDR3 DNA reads TGTGCCAGCAGCCAACAGCAGAATCAGCCCCAGCATTTT.

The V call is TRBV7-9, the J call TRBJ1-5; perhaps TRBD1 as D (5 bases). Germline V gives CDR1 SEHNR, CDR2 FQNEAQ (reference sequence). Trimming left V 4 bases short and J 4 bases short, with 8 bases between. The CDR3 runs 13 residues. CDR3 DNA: TGTGCCAGCAGCTCACCAGGGAATCAGCCCCAGCATTTT. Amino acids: CASSSPGNQPQHF.

For the CDR3, the DNA is TGTGCCAGCAGCTTAAGCGCGACGCAGCAATACGAGCAGTACTTC. Protein product: CASSLSATQQYEQYF. The chain joins TRBV7-2 to TRBJ2-7; D ambiguous. The germline V gene encodes CDR1 SGHTA and CDR2 FQGNSA. Deletions cut 2 bases from V and 4 bases from J, with 15 bases between. The CDR3 length is 15 residues.

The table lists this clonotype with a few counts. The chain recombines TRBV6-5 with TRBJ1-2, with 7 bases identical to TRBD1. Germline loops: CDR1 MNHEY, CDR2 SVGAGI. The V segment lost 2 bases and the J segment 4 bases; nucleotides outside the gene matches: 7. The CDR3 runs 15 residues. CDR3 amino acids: CASSYRTGHGYGYTF. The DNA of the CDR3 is TGTGCCAGCAGTTACCGGACAGGTCACGGCTATGGCTACACCTTC.

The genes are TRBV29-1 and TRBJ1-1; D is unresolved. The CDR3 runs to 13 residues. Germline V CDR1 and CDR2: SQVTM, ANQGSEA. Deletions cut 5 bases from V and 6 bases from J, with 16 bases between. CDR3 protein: CSVIGPGRAEAFF. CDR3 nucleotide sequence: TGCAGCGTTATCGGACCGGGAAGGGCTGAAGCTTTCTTT.

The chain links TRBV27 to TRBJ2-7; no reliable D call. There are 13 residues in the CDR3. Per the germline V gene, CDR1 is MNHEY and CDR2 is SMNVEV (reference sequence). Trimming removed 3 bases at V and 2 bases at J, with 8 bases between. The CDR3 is CASSLRTTYEQYF. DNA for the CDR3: TGTGCCAGCAGTTTGAGGACCACCTACGAGCAGTACTTC.

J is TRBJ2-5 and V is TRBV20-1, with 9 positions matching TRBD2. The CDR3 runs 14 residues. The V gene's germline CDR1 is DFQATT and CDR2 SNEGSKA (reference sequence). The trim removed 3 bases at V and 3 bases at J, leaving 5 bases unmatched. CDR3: CSARGRLAEETQYF. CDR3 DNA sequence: TGCAGTGCTAGGGGGAGACTAGCGGAAGAGACCCAGTACTTC.

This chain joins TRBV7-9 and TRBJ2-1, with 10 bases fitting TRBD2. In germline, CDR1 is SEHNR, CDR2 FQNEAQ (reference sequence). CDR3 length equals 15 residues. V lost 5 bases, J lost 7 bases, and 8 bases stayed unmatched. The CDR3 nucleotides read TGTGCCAGCAGCCTTTGGGCTAGCGGGGGTAATGAGCAGTTCTTC. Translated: CASSLWASGGNEQFF.

CDR3 region: CASSSGRGRTDTQYF. CDR3 DNA: TGCGCCAGCAGCTCGGGCAGGGGGCGCACAGATACGCAGTATTTT. The rearrangement links TRBV5-1 to TRBJ2-3; 8 nucleotides align to TRBD1. This CDR3 is 15 amino acids long. V was clipped by 3 bases and J by 1 base; unmatched bases: 4. The germline gives CDR1 SGHRS, CDR2 YFSETQ. Full variable domain (outside the CDR3, taken from reference TRBV5-1 and TRBJ2-3): KAGVTQTPRYLIKTRGQQVTLSCSPISGHRSVSWYQQTPGQGLQFLFEYFSETQRNKGNFPGRFSGRQFSNSRSEMNVSTLELGDSALYLCASSSGRGRTDTQYFGPGTRLTVL.

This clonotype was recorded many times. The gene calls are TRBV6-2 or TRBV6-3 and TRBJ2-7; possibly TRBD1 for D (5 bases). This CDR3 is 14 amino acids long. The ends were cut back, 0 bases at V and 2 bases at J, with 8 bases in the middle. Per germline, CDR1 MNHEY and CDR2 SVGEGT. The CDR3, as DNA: TGTGCCAGCAGTTACTCCACAGGTACCTACGAGCAGTACTTC. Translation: CASSYSTGTYEQYF.

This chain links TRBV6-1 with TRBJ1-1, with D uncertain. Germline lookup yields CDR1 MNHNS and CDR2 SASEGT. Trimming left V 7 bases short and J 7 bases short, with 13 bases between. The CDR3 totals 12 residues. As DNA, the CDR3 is TGTGCCAGCAAGGGAATGGCAATTGAAGCTTTCTTT. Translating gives CASKGMAIEAFF.

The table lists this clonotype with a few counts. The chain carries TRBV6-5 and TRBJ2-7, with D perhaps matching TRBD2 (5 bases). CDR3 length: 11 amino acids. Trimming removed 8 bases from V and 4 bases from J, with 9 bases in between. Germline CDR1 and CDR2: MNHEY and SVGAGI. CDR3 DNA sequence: TGTGCCAGCCACCCGGGGTACGAGCAGTACGTC. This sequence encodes CASHPGYEQYV.

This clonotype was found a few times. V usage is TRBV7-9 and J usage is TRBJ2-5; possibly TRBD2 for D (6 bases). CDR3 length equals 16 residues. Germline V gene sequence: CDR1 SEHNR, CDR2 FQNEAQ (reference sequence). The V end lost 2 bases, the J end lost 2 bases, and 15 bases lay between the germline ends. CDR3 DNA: TGTGCCAGCAGCTTAAGCCCCGGGGCGGGGCAAGAGACCCAGTACTTC. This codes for CASSLSPGAGQETQYF. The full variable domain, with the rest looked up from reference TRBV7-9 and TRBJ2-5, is DTGVSQNPRHKITKRGQNVTFRCDPISEHNRLYWYRQTLGQGPEFLTYFQNEAQLEKSRLLSDRFSAERPKGSFSTLEIQRTEQGDSAMYLCASSLSPGAGQETQYFGPGTRLLVL.

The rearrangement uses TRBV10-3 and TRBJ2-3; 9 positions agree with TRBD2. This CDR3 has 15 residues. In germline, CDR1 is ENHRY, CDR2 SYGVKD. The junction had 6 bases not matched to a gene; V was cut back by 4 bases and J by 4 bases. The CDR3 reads CAISGAGGASDTQYF. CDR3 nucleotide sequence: TGTGCCATCAGTGGTGCGGGGGGGGCTTCAGATACGCAGTATTTT.

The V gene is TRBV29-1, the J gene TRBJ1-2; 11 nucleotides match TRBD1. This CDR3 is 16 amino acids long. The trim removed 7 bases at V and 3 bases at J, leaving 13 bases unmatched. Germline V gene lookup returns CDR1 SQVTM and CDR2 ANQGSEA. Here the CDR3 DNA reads TGCAGCGCAGACCCGGGACAGGGGGGTTTCGACTATGGCTACACCTTC. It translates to CSADPGQGGFDYGYTF.

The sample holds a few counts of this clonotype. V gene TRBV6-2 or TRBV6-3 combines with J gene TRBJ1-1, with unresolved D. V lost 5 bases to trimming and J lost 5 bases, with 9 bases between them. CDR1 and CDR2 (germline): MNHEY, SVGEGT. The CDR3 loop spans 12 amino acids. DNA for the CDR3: TGTGCCAGCAGTCTAACGTGGACTGAAGCTTTCTTT. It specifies CASSLTWTEAFF.

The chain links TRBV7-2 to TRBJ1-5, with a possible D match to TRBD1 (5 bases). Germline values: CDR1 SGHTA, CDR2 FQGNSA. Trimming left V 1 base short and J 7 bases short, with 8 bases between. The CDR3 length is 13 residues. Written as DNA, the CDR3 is TGTGCCAGCAGCTTAGGAGGGGAACAGCCCCAGCATTTT. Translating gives CASSLGGEQPQHF.

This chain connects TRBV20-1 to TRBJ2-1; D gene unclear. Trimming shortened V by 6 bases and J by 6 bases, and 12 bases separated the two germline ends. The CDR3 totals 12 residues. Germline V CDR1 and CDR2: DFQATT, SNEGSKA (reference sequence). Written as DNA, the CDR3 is TGCAGTGCCAGACGACAAATCAATGAGCAGTTCTTC. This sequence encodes CSARRQINEQFF.

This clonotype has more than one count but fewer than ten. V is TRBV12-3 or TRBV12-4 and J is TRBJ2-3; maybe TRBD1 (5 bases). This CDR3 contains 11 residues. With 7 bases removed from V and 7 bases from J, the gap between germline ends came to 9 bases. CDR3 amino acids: CASTGNHTQYF. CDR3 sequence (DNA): TGTGCCAGCACAGGGAATCATACGCAGTATTTT.

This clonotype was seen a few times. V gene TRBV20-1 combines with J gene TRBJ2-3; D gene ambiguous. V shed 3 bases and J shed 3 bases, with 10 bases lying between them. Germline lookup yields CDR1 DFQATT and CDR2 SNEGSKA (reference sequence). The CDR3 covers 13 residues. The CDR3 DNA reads TGCAGTGCTAGGCTCCCCGAGACAGATACGCAGTATTTT. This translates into CSARLPETDTQYF.

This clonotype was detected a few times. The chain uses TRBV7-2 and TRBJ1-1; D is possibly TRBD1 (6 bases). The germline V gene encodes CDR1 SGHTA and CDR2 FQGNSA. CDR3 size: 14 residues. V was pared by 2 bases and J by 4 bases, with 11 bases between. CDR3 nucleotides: TGTGCCAGCAGCTTAACAGGGCGGGCCACTGAAGCTTTCTTT. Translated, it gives CASSLTGRATEAFF.

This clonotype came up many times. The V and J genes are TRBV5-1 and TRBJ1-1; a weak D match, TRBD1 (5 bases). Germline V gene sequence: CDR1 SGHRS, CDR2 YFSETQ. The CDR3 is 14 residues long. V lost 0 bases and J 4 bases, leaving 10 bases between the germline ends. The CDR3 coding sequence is TGCGCCAGCAGCTTGGAAGCAGGGAGCACTGAAGCTTTCTTT. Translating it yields CASSLEAGSTEAFF.